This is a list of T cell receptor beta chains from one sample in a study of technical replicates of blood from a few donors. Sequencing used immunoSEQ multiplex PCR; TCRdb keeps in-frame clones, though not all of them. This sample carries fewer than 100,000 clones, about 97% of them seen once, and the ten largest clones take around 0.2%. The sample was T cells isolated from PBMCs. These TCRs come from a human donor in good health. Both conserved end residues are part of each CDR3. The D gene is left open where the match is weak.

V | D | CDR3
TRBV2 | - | CASRVNILYQETQYF
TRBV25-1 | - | CATSLPIFNEQFF
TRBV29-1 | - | CSVTGKDGYTF
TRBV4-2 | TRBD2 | CASSHTGTTLPAQYF
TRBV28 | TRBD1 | CASSVYRGSNQPQHF
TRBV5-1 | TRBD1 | CASSKSDRANEKLFF
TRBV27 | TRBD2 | CASSLLGTSGSYEQYF
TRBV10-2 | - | CASSPGSRETQYF
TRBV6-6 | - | CASRGTPGGQNF
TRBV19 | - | CASSIRGYGETQYF
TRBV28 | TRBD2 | CASRPGGGATRNYEQYF
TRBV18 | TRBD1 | CASSAGTGGYNEQFF
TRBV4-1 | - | CASSQEGVIRSGNTIYF
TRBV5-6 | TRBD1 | CASSLQGAGTEAFF
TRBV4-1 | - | CASSQDRHNQPQHF
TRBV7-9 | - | CASSLGGVGYEQYF
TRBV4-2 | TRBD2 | CASSPLPPGLADSSSYNEQFF
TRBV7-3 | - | CASSYVTGEAFF
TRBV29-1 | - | CSVPSPNNEQFF
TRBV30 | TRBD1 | CAWTQQGNEKLFF
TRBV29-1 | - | CSAEEGPGGYGYTF
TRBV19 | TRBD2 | CASKTSGGTDTQYF
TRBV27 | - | CASSLRGFSEHSYEQYF
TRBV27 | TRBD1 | CASRNNPGQGFGYNYGYTF
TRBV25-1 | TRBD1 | CASSEGDSLGAFF
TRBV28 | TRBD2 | CASLAGVNTGELFF
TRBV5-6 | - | CASSLGSLASYNEQFF
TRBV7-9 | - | CASSLSQYNEQFF
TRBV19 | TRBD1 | CASSIVMGQGLYEQYF
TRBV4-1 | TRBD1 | CASSQADRDLSTQHF
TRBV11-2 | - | CASSGGSYAFF
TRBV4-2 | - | CASSHDRLLEKLFF
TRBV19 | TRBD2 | CASSHRGGGANVLTF